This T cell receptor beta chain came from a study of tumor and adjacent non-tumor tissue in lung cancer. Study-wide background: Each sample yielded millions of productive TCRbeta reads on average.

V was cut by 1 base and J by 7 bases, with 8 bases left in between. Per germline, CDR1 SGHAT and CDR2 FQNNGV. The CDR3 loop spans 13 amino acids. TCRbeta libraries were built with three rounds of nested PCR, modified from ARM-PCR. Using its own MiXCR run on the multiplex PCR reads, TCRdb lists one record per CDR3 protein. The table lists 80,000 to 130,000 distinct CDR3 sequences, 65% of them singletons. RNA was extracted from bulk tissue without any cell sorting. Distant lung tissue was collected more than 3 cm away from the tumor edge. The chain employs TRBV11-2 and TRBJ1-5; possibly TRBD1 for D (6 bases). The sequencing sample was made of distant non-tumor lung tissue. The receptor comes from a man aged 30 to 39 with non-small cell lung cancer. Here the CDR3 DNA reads TGTGCCAGCAGCTTAGGGGACAAACAGCCCCAGCATTTT. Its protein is CASSLGDKQPQHF.